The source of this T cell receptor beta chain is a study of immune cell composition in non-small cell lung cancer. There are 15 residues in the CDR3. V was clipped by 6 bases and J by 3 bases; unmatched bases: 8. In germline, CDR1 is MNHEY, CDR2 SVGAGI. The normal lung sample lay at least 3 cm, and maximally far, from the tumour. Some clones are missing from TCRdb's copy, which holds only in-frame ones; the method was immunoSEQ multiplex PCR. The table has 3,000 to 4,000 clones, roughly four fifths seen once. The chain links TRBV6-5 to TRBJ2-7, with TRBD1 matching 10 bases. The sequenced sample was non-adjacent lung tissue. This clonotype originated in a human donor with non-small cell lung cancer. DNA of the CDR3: TGTGCCAGCAGCCCCGACAGGGGGCGGATCTACGAGCAGTACTTC. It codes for CASSPDRGRIYEQYF.